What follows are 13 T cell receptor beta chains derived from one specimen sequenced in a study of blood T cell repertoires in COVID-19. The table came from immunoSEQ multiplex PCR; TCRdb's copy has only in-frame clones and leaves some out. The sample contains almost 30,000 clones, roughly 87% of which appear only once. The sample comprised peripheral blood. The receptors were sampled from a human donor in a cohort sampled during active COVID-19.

The CDR3 coding sequence is TGTGCCAGCGCCTACACGCGACTAGCGGGGAGACAAGAGACCCAGTACTTC. It codes for CASAYTRLAGRQETQYF. V is TRBV27 and J is TRBJ2-5, with 11 bases lining up with TRBD2. The CDR3 has 17 amino acids. Germline CDR1 and CDR2: MNHEY and SMNVEV (reference sequence). The V and J ends lost 8 bases and 2 bases, in that order; junction bases with no gene match: 13.

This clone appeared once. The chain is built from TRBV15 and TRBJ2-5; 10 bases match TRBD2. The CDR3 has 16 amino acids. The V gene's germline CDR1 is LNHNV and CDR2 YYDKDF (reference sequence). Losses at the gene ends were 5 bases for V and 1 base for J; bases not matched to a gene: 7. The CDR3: CATSDWLAGAQETQYF. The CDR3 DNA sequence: TGTGCCACCAGCGATTGGCTAGCGGGGGCCCAAGAGACCCAGTACTTC.

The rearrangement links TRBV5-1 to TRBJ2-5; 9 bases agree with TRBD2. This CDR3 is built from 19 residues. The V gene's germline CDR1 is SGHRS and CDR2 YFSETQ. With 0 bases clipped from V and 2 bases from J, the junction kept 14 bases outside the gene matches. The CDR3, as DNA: TGCGCCAGCAGCTTGGCCCCGGGAGCGGGGGGTACGGGACAAGAGACCCAGTACTTC. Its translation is CASSLAPGAGGTGQETQYF.

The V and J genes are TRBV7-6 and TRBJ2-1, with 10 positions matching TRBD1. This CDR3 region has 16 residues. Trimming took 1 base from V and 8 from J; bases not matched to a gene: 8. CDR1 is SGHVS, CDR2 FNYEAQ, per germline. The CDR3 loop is CASSLGYGTGVDEQFF. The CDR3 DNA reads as TGTGCCAGCAGCTTAGGTTACGGGACAGGGGTGGATGAGCAGTTCTTC.

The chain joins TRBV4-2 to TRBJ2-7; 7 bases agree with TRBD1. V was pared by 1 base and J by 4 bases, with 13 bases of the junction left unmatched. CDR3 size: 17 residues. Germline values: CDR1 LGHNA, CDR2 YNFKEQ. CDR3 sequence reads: CASSQGGFGTELYEQYF. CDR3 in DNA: TGTGCCAGCAGCCAAGGGGGTTTCGGGACAGAACTATACGAGCAGTACTTC.

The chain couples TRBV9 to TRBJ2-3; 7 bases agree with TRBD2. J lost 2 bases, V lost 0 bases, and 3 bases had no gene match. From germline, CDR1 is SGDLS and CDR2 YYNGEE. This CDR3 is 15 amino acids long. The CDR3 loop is CASSVGGTTTDTQYF. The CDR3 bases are TGTGCCAGCAGCGTAGGGGGGACTACCACAGATACGCAGTATTTT.

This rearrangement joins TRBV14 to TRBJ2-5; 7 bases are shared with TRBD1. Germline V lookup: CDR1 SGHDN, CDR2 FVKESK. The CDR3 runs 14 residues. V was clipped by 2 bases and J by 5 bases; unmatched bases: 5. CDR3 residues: CASSQLGGAETQYF. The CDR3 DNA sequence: TGTGCCAGCAGCCAATTAGGGGGCGCTGAGACCCAGTACTTC.

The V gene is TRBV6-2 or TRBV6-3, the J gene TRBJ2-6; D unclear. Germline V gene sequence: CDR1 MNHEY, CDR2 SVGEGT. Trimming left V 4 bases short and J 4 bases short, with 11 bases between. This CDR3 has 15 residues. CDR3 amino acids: CASSSRPGGANVLTF. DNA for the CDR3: TGTGCCAGCAGTTCTCGGCCCGGGGGGGCCAACGTCCTGACTTTC.

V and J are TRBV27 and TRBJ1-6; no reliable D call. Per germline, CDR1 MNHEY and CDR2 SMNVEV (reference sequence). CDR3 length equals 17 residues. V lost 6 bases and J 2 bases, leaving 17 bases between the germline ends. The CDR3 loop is CASRLGSLTPYNSPLHF. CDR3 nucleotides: TGTGCCAGCAGACTTGGCTCCTTGACACCCTATAATTCACCCCTCCACTTT.

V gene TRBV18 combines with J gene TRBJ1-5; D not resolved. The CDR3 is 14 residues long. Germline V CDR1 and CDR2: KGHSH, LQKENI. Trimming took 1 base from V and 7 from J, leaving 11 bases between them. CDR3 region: CASSPLATRQPQHF. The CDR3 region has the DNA TGTGCCAGCTCACCACTGGCCACGCGGCAGCCCCAGCATTTT. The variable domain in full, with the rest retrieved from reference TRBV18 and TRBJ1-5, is NAGVMQNPRHLVRRRGQEARLRCSPMKGHSHVYWYRQLPEEGLKFMVYLQKENIIDESGMPKERFSAEFPKEGPSILRIQQVVRGDSAAYFCASSPLATRQPQHFGDGTRLSIL.

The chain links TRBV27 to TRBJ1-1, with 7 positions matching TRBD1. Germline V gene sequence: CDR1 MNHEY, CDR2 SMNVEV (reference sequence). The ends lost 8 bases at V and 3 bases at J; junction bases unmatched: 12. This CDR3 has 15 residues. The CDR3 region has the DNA TGTGCCAGCCGGAAGAGACAGGGAAGGGACACTGAAGCTTTCTTT. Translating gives CASRKRQGRDTEAFF.

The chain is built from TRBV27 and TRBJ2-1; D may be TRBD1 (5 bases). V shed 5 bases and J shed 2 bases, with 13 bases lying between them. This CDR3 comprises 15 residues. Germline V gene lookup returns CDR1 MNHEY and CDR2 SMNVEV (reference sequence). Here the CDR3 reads CASSHIGVTYNEQFF. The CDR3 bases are TGTGCCAGCAGTCATATAGGGGTCACCTACAATGAGCAGTTCTTC.

CDR3 bases: TGTGCCAGCAGCCCAGGCAGGGATCGCAATCAGCCCCAGCATTTT. This sequence encodes CASSPGRDRNQPQHF. The chain uses TRBV6-6 and TRBJ1-5; TRBD1 might be the D (5 bases). V gave up 6 bases and J gave up 2 bases, with 14 bases separating them. Germline assignment: CDR1 MNHNY and CDR2 SVGAGI (reference sequence). This CDR3 contains 15 residues.